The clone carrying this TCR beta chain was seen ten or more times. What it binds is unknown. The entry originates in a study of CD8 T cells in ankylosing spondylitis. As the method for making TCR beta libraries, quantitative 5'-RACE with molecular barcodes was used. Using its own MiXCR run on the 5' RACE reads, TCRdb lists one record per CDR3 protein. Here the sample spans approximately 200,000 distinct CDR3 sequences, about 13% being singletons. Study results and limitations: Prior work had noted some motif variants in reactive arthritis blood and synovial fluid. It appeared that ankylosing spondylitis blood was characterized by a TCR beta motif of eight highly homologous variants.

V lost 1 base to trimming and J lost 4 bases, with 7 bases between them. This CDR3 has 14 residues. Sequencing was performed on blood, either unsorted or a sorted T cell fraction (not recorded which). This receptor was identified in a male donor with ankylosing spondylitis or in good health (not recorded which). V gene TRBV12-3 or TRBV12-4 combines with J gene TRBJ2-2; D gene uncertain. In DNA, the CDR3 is TGTGCCAGCAGTTTAGGCTATGTCACCGGGGAGCTGTTTTTT. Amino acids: CASSLGYVTGELFF.